This is a list of T cell receptor beta chains from one sample in a study of cytomegalovirus exposure and HLA in healthy donors. Some clones are missing from TCRdb's copy, which holds only in-frame ones; the method was immunoSEQ multiplex PCR. The sample consists of about 140,000 clones, about 66% of them appearing once. The sequencing sample was made of PBMCs. All receptors come from a male donor in good health and CMV-seronegative. The CDR3 runs from the conserved cysteine through the conserved F or W. D genes are given only for firm matches. The size field is filled for only some rows; it gives once, few, many or a size class.

.	TRBV7-8	TRBJ1-2	.	TGTGCCAGCAGCCCCCACCGACGGGGAGGCTATGGCTACACCTTC	CASSPHRRGGYGYTF
few	TRBV7-8	TRBJ2-3	.	TGTGCCAGCAGCCCCCGGAGCTCGGATACGCAGTATTTT	CASSPRSSDTQYF
once	TRBV10-3	TRBJ2-2	.	TGTGCCATCACCCAGGGGATGGTGGACGGGGAGCTGTTTTTT	CAITQGMVDGELFF
.	TRBV6-5	TRBJ1-1	.	TGTGCCAGCAGCCGAACAGGGATCACGAACACTGAAGCTTTCTTT	CASSRTGITNTEAFF
.	TRBV5-1	TRBJ2-1	.	TGCGCCAGCAGCTTGGGTCAGGAAGATTCCTACAATGAGCAGTTCTTC	CASSLGQEDSYNEQFF
.	TRBV6-6	TRBJ2-7	TRBD1	TGTTCTACCACCCTCGGACAGGGCCACGAGCAGTACTTC	CSTTLGQGHEQYF
.	TRBV2	TRBJ1-2	.	TGTGCCAGCAGTGAAGGGGTCCGGGGGGTCGGGTACACCTTC	CASSEGVRGVGYTF
.	TRBV7-9	TRBJ2-1	TRBD1	TGTGCCAGCAGGCTCGGACAGGGTAGCGATGAGCAGTTCTTC	CASRLGQGSDEQFF
many	TRBV7-9	TRBJ1-1	.	TGTGCCAGCAGCTTAATCCCAGGGAACACTGAAGCTTTCTTT	CASSLIPGNTEAFF
.	TRBV7-3	TRBJ2-7	TRBD1	TGTGCCAGCAGCCTTGACTGGACAGGGGCGCTGTTTCGACCTTACGAGCAGTACTTC	CASSLDWTGALFRPYEQYF
.	TRBV7-7	TRBJ2-5	TRBD2	TGTGCCAGCAGCCCCGCATGGGGACTAGCCCCAAGGAAAGGGCAAGAGACCCAGTACTTC	CASSPAWGLAPRKGQETQYF
.	TRBV5-4	TRBJ2-5	TRBD2	TGTGCCAGCAGCGGGTTAGCGGGGGTTACGGCGGAGACCCAGTACTTC	CASSGLAGVTAETQYF
.	TRBV4-2	TRBJ1-3	TRBD1	TGTGCCAGCAGCCCGGGACAGCTGTCTGGAAACACCATATATTTT	CASSPGQLSGNTIYF
.	TRBV10-3	TRBJ2-7	TRBD2	TGTGCCACCCTAACGACTACTAGCGACTTGTACGAGCAGTACTTC	CATLTTTSDLYEQYF
.	TRBV5-1	TRBJ2-2	.	TGCGCCAGCAGATTTACCGGCGGGGCATACACCGGGGAGCTGTTTTTT	CASRFTGGAYTGELFF
.	TRBV4-1	TRBJ2-2	.	TGCGCCAGCAGCCCTCGACTGGACACCGGGGAGCTGTTTTTT	CASSPRLDTGELFF
.	TRBV6-5	TRBJ2-7	TRBD1	TGTGCCAGCAGAAGAGACAGGGCCTACGAGCAGTACTTC	CASRRDRAYEQYF
once	TRBV7-9	TRBJ2-3	.	TGTGCCAGCAGCCCCCCTTTTGGCGGGGTCAGCCAAGATACGCAGTATTTT	CASSPPFGGVSQDTQYF
few	TRBV29-1	TRBJ2-5	TRBD1	TGCAGCGTGGATCGGACAGGGGTGGAGACCCAGTACTTC	CSVDRTGVETQYF
few	TRBV28	TRBJ1-1	.	TGTGCCAGCAGGGAGGGGGGGCGGGCCACTGAAGCTTTCTTT	CASREGGRATEAFF
few	TRBV5-1	TRBJ1-1	.	TGCGCCAGCAGCTTGACGAGTAACCCCACTGAAGCTTTCTTT	CASSLTSNPTEAFF
few	TRBV19	TRBJ2-3	TRBD1	TGTGCCAGTAGTATACAGGGGGCAGATACGCAGTATTTT	CASSIQGADTQYF
.	TRBV2	TRBJ2-3	.	TGTGCCAGCACCGAGGGTCTAAGCACAGATACGCAGTATTTT	CASTEGLSTDTQYF
.	TRBV7-8	TRBJ2-7	.	TGTGCCAGCAGCTTAGCGTCCGCGTCACTAGGGGAGCAGTACTTC	CASSLASASLGEQYF
.	TRBV5-5	TRBJ1-1	TRBD1	TGTGCCAGCAGCCCGGGACAGGGCCTCATGAACACTGAAGCTTTCTTT	CASSPGQGLMNTEAFF
.	TRBV9	TRBJ1-2	.	TGTGCCAGCAGCGGCGCCAGCGAGGGAAACTATGGCTACACCTTC	CASSGASEGNYGYTF
few	TRBV18	TRBJ1-2	.	TGTGCCAGCTCACCACCCCTAGGAGGAAGTGGCTACACCTTC	CASSPPLGGSGYTF
once	TRBV27	TRBJ2-7	TRBD1	TGTGCCAGCAACCCCAGGACAGGGTCCTACGAGCAGTACTTC	CASNPRTGSYEQYF
few	TRBV6-5	TRBJ2-7	.	TGTGCCAGCAGTTACTCCTACAGCACATCCTACGAGCAGTACTTC	CASSYSYSTSYEQYF
.	TRBV5-8	TRBJ1-2	TRBD1	TGTGCCAGCAGCCTTGGACAGGGTTTTGGTGGCTACACCTTC	CASSLGQGFGGYTF
.	TRBV6-4	TRBJ2-3	.	TGTGCCAGCAGTGAGCAGGGGCAGGCAGATACGCAGTATTTT	CASSEQGQADTQYF
.	TRBV14	TRBJ1-2	TRBD1	TGTGCCAGCAGCCCGCGGACAGGGTCTAACTATGGCTACACCTTC	CASSPRTGSNYGYTF
few	TRBV4-2	TRBJ1-3	TRBD1	TGTGCCAGCAGCCAGGAAGGGGGCATGGGGAACACCATATATTTT	CASSQEGGMGNTIYF
once	TRBV2	TRBJ2-7	TRBD1	TGTGCCAGCCTGGGGGACAGGGGCTACGAGCAGTACTTC	CASLGDRGYEQYF
.	TRBV19	TRBJ1-2	.	TGTGCCAGTAGTTCCTTACCGGGGAACGGCTACACCTTC	CASSSLPGNGYTF
.	TRBV29-1	TRBJ1-5	.	TGCAGCGTCCGCGACAATGATAATCAGCCCCAGCATTTT	CSVRDNDNQPQHF